Following are 19 T cell receptor beta chains from one sample sequenced in a study of breast tumors, draining lymph nodes, adjacent tissues. TCRdb analysed the multiplex PCR reads with MiXCR anew, one entry per CDR3 protein. The sample includes 150,000 to 200,000 distinct CDR3 sequences, 25% to 40% seen only once; the top ten take about 4.5%. Axillary draining lymph nodes of breast cancer patients supplied the node samples. Sequences were obtained from axillary lymph node tissue. The receptors here all came from a female donor with breast cancer. Some clones in this sample may be carry-over from other donors' samples.

V usage is TRBV18 and J usage is TRBJ2-5; 8 positions agree with TRBD1. V was clipped by 8 bases and J by 5 bases; unmatched bases: 13. Germline V gene lookup returns CDR1 KGHSH and CDR2 LQKENI. The CDR3 has 15 amino acids. CDR3 sequence reads: CASAPEQGAWETQYF. The CDR3 DNA follows: TGTGCCAGCGCCCCGGAGCAGGGGGCATGGGAGACCCAGTACTTC.

The chain uses TRBV12-3 or TRBV12-4 and TRBJ1-6; tentatively, D is TRBD1 (5 bases). The CDR3 covers 13 residues. Trimming left V 7 bases short and J 16 bases short, with 20 bases between. The CDR3 nucleotides are TGTGCCAGCACAACTACCGGGACTTACAAGCTCCACTTT. It encodes CASTTTGTYKLHF.

The sample holds many counts of this clonotype. The rearrangement links TRBV7-3 to TRBJ2-3, with a tentative D call TRBD2 (5 bases). Germline V gives CDR1 SGHTA, CDR2 FQGTGA. The CDR3 loop spans 13 amino acids. Trimming removed 4 bases from V and 6 bases from J, with 11 bases in between. CDR3 bases: TGTGCCAGCAGCTCCTCGGGGTCCGATACGCAGTATTTT. Amino acids: CASSSSGSDTQYF.

This clonotype was seen at least ten times. The chain combines TRBV5-8 with TRBJ2-1, with TRBD2 matching over 7 bases. Germline V CDR1 and CDR2: SGHTS, YDEGEE. Germline trimming cut 0 bases from V and 2 bases from J; bases unmatched to any gene: 5. The CDR3 runs to 16 residues. The CDR3 DNA is TGTGCCAGCAGCTTGGGGACTAGGGGTCCCTACAATGAGCAGTTCTTC. Its protein is CASSLGTRGPYNEQFF.

In its sample, this clonotype was seen many times. The chain couples TRBV12-3 or TRBV12-4 to TRBJ2-1, with 8 bases fitting TRBD2. The ends lost 5 bases at V and 7 bases at J; junction bases unmatched: 13. This CDR3 region has 16 residues. This chain's CDR3 is CASSPIGTRIKNEQFF. In DNA, the CDR3 is TGTGCCAGCAGTCCCATCGGGACTAGGATAAAGAATGAGCAGTTCTTC.

This clonotype appeared a few times. Given a much more abundant clone one base away, this may be a read error. The rearrangement links TRBV5-4 to TRBJ1-4; no definite D call. Per germline, CDR1 SGHNT and CDR2 YYREEE (reference sequence). The CDR3 runs 14 residues. V was pared by 4 bases and J by 7 bases, with 14 bases between. CDR3 loop: CASSVRGGGEKLFF. CDR3 bases: TGTGCCAGCAGCGTTCGGGGAGGAGGTGAAAAACTGTTTTTT.

This clonotype was recorded at least ten times. The rearrangement joins TRBV29-1 to TRBJ1-2, with TRBD1 identical over 7 bases. Germline lookup yields CDR1 SQVTM and CDR2 ANQGSEA. V was clipped by 7 bases and J by 3 bases; unmatched bases: 11. The CDR3 totals 14 residues. The CDR3, as DNA: TGCAGCGCGTTGCTCCCCCAGGGGGACTATGGCTACACCTTC. Translation: CSALLPQGDYGYTF.

This clonotype was seen a handful of times. V usage is TRBV28 and J usage is TRBJ2-7, with 7 bases that match TRBD1. V was clipped by 5 bases and J by 4 bases; unmatched bases: 8. Looked up from germline, CDR1 is MDHEN and CDR2 is SYDVKM. CDR3 length equals 14 residues. The CDR3 nucleotides read TGTGCCAGCAGTCGCACAGGGGCCGGGTACGAGCAGTACTTC. Its translation is CASSRTGAGYEQYF.

This clonotype was seen at least ten times. The chain carries TRBV4-2 and TRBJ2-5; TRBD2 matches 7 bases. V lost 0 bases to trimming and J lost 5 bases; unmatched junction nucleotides: 12. CDR1 and CDR2 from the germline V gene are LGHNA and YNFKEQ. The CDR3 extends over 17 amino acids. The CDR3: CASSQDLPSGPRETQYF. The CDR3 bases are TGTGCCAGCAGCCAAGATCTGCCTAGCGGACCACGGGAGACCCAGTACTTC.

This clonotype was recorded at least ten times. This sequence joins TRBV9 and TRBJ2-5, with 7 nucleotides matching TRBD2. The CDR3 is 14 residues long. Trimming took 4 bases from V and 5 from J; bases not matched to a gene: 8. CDR1 is SGDLS and CDR2 is YYNGEE in the germline V gene. The CDR3 sequence: CASSPQAGAETQYF. CDR3 in DNA: TGTGCCAGCAGCCCCCAGGCGGGAGCGGAGACCCAGTACTTC.

This clonotype has a count of ten or more. CDR3 nucleotides: TGTGCTAGTGGTTTGGTACGGGGGGGCGGCGCCGAGCAGTACTTC. It encodes CASGLVRGGGAEQYF. The rearrangement uses TRBV12-5 and TRBJ2-7, with 8 bases fitting TRBD2. CDR1 and CDR2 (germline): LGHNT, FRNRAP. CDR3 length equals 15 residues. V gave up 0 bases and J gave up 6 bases; unmatched junction bases: 7.

This clonotype was found many times. The chain combines TRBV2 with TRBJ1-6, with 9 bases aligning to TRBD1. The CDR3 loop spans 12 amino acids. Germline assignment: CDR1 SNHLY and CDR2 FYNNEI. The trim removed 11 bases at V and 8 bases at J, leaving 4 bases unmatched. CDR3 bases: TGTGCCGGACGACAGGGGGATTCACCCCTCCACTTT. This translates into CAGRQGDSPLHF.

This clonotype was picked up many times. V and J are TRBV18 and TRBJ2-3; D is ambiguous. The CDR3 loop spans 14 amino acids. The germline V gene has CDR1 KGHSH and CDR2 LQKENI. Trimming cost V 0 bases and J 1 base, with 5 bases left between them. The CDR3 DNA reads as TGTGCCAGCTCACCACCGGGTCGCACAGATACGCAGTATTTT. This encodes CASSPPGRTDTQYF.

There are a few counts of this clonotype. This sequence joins TRBV2 and TRBJ1-4; 9 nucleotides match TRBD1. Trimming removed 5 bases from V and 7 bases from J; junction bases left unmatched: 5. Germline loops: CDR1 SNHLY, CDR2 FYNNEI. The CDR3 is made up of 14 amino acids. CDR3 DNA: TGTGCCAGCAGTCGGACAGGGGAGCGTGAAAAACTGTTTTTT. Translation gives CASSRTGEREKLFF.

This clonotype appeared many times. This rearrangement joins TRBV2 to TRBJ2-7; 9 nucleotides align to TRBD1. The CDR3 is 12 amino acids. Germline V gene lookup returns CDR1 SNHLY and CDR2 FYNNEI. Trimming removed 6 bases from V and 5 bases from J; junction bases left unmatched: 2. The CDR3 region is CASRQGAHEQYF. DNA for the CDR3: TGTGCCAGCAGACAGGGGGCACACGAGCAGTACTTC.

There are many counts of this clonotype. The chain joins TRBV2 to TRBJ2-1; D remains unclear. Germline V gene lookup returns CDR1 SNHLY and CDR2 FYNNEI. Deletions cut 7 bases from V and 10 bases from J, with 2 bases between. The CDR3 length is 8 residues. CDR3 sequence reads: CASTEQFF. For the CDR3, the DNA is TGTGCCAGCACCGAGCAGTTCTTC.

Many counts were recorded for this clonotype. CDR3 residues: CASSRATRNYGYTF. Written as DNA, the CDR3 is TGTGCCAGCAGTAGAGCTACCCGAAACTATGGCTACACCTTC. The chain links TRBV12-3 or TRBV12-4 to TRBJ1-2; D is undetermined. Trimming stripped 5 bases from V and 2 bases from J, with 12 bases between. This CDR3 comprises 14 residues.

On this clonotype itself: Possible read error: a much larger clone is one base away. This chain uses TRBV7-8 with TRBJ2-3, with 11 nucleotides matching TRBD2. The CDR3 has 19 residues. Germline lookup yields CDR1 SGHVS and CDR2 FQNEAQ. The CDR3, as DNA: TGTGCCGGCAGCTTTCCCAACACCCTAGCGGGGGGCGATAAAGATACGCAGTATTTT. It encodes CAGSFPNTLAGGDKDTQYF.

There are many counts of this clonotype. The chain links TRBV2 to TRBJ2-7; TRBD1 agrees at 10 bases. In germline, CDR1 is SNHLY, CDR2 FYNNEI. This CDR3 comprises 15 residues. Germline trimming cut 7 bases from V and 2 bases from J; bases unmatched to any gene: 8. The CDR3 is CASTPGQGGAYEQYF. CDR3 coding DNA: TGTGCCAGCACCCCCGGACAGGGGGGAGCCTACGAGCAGTACTTC. Variable domain in full (rest from reference TRBV2 and TRBJ2-7): EPEVTQTPSHQVTQMGQEVILRCVPISNHLYFYWYRQILGQKVEFLVSFYNNEISEKSEIFDDQFSVERPDGSNFTLKIRSTKLEDSAMYFCASTPGQGGAYEQYFGPGTRLTVT.